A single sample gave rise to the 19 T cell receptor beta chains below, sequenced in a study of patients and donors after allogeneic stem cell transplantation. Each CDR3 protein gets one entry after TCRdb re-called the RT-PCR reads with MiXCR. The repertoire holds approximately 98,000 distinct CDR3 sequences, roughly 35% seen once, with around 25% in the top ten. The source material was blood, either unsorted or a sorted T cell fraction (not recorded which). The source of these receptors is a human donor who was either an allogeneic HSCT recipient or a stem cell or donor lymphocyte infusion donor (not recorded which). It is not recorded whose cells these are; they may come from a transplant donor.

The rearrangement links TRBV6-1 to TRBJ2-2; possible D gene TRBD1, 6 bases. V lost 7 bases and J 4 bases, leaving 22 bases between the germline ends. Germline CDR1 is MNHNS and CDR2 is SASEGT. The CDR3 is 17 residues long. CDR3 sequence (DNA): TGTGCCAGCACCTCGGACAGCCTCAAAGGATTCACCGGGGAGCTGTTTTTT. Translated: CASTSDSLKGFTGELFF.

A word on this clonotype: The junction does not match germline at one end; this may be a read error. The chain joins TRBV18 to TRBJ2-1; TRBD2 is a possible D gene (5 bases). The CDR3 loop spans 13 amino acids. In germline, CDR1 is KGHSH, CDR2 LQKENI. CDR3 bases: TGTGCCAGCTCACCACCTTCGGTCCTGGGGAGTATCTTC. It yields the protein CASSPPSVLGSIF.

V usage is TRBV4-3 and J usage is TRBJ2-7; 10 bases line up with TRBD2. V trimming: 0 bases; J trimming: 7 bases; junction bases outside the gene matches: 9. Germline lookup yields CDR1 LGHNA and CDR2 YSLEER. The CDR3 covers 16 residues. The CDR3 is CASSQDLSGRAEEQYF. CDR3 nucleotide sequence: TGCGCCAGCAGCCAAGATTTAAGCGGGAGGGCGGAAGAGCAGTACTTC.

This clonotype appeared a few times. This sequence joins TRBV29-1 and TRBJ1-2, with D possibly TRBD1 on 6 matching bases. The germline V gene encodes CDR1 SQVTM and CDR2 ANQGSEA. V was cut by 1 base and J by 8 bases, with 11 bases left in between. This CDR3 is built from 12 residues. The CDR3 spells CSVEGRGGGYTF. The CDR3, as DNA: TGCAGCGTTGAAGGCAGGGGAGGAGGCTACACCTTC.

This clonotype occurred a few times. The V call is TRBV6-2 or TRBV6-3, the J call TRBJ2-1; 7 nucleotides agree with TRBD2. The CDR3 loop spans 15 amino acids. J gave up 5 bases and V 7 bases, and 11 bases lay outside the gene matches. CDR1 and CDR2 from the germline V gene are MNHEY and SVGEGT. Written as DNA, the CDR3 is TGTGCCAGCACTGCTAGTCAGGCGGGGGACAATGAGCAGTTCTTC. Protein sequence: CASTASQAGDNEQFF.

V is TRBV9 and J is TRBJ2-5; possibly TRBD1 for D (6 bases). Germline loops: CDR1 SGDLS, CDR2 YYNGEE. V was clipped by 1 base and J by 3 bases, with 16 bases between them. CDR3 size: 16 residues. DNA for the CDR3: TGTGCCAGCAGCGTATACGACCTCCAGGGGAAAGAGACCCAGTACTTC. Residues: CASSVYDLQGKETQYF.

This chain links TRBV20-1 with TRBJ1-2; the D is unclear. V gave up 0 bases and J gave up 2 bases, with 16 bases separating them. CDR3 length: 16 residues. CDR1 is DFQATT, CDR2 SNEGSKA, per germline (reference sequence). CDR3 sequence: CSARDSAGRPNYGYTF. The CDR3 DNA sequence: TGCAGTGCTAGAGATTCCGCCGGGAGACCAAACTATGGCTACACCTTC.

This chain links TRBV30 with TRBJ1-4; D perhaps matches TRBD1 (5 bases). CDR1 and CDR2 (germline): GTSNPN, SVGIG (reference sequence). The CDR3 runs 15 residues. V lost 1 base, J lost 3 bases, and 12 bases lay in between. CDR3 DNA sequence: TGTGCCTGGAGTGGGGACTTGACGGCTAATGAAAAACTGTTTTTT. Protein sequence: CAWSGDLTANEKLFF.

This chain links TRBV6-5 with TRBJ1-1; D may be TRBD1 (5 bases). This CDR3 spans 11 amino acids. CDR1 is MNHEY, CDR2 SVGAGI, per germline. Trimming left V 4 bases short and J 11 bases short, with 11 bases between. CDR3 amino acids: CASSSGGEAFF. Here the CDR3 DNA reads TGTGCCAGCAGTTCTGGAGGGGAGGCTTTCTTT.

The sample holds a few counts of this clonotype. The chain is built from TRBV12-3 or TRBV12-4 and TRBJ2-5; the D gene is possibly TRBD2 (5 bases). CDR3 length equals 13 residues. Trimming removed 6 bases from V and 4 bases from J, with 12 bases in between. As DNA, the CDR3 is TGTGCCAGCAGGCGAGGGTTGTTAGAGACCCAGTACTTC. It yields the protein CASRRGLLETQYF.

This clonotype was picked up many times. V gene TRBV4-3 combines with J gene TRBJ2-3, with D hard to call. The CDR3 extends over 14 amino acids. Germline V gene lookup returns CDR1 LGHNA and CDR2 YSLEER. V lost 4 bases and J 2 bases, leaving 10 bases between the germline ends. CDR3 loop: CASSLRPSTDTQYF. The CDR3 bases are TGCGCCAGCAGCCTCCGGCCCTCCACAGATACGCAGTATTTT.

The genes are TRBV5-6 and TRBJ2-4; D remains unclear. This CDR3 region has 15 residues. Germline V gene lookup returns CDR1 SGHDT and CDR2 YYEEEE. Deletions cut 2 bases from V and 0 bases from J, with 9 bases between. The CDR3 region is CASSFTVGAKNIQYF. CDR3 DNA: TGTGCCAGCAGCTTTACGGTTGGAGCCAAAAACATTCAGTACTTC. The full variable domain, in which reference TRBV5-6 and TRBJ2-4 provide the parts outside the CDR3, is DAGVTQSPTHLIKTRGQQVTLRCSPKSGHDTVSWYQQALGQGPQFIFQYYEEEERQRGNFPDRFSGHQFPNYSSELNVNALLLGDSALYLCASSFTVGAKNIQYFGAGTRLSVL.

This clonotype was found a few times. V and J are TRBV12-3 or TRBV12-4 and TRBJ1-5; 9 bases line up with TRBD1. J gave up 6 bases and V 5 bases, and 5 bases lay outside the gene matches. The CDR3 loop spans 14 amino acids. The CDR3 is CASSQDRGVQPQHF. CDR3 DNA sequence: TGTGCCAGCAGTCAAGACAGGGGGGTTCAGCCCCAGCATTTT.

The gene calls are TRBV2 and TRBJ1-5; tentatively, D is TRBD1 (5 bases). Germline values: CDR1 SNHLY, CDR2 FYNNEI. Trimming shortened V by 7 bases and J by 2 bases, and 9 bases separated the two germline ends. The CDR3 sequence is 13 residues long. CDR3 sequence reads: CASNWGRNQPQHF. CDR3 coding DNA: TGTGCCAGCAATTGGGGACGCAATCAGCCCCAGCATTTT.

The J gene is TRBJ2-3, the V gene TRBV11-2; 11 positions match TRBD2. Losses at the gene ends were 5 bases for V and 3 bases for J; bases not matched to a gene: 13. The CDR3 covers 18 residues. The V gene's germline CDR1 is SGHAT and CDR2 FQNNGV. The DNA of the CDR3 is TGTGCCAGCAGCCCGGCTCTTCTAGCGGGAGGCGGTACAGATACGCAGTATTTT. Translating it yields CASSPALLAGGGTDTQYF.

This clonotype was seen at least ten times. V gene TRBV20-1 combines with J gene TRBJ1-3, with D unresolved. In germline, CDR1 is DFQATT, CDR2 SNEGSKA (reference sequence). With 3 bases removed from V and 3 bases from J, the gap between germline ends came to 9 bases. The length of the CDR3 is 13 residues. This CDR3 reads CSASWVFGNTIYF. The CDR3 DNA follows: TGCAGTGCTAGCTGGGTCTTTGGAAACACCATATATTTT.

The CDR3 bases are TGCGCCAGCAGGGTATTGGATACGCAGTATTTT. This codes for CASRVLDTQYF. The rearrangement uses TRBV5-1 and TRBJ2-3; the D is unclear. Between the trimmed V and J ends, which lost 5 bases and 6 bases, there was a span of 7 bases. The CDR3 totals 11 residues. Germline CDR1 SGHRS, CDR2 YFSETQ.

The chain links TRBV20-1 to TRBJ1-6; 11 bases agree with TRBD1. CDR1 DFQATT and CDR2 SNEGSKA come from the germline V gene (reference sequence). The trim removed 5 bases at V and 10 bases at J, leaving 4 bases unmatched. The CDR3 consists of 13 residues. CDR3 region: CSAWGQGESPLHF. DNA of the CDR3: TGCAGTGCTTGGGGACAGGGGGAATCACCCCTCCACTTT.

CDR3 in DNA: TGCAGCGTAGTGTTGGACAGGGTGGTGTACACTGAAGCTTTCTTT. Protein: CSVVLDRVVYTEAFF. The chain combines TRBV29-1 with TRBJ1-1; 8 nucleotides line up with TRBD1. V gave up 6 bases and J gave up 3 bases; unmatched junction bases: 12. The CDR3 length is 15 residues. Germline CDR1 reads SQVTM; CDR2 reads ANQGSEA.